The rows below give T cell receptor beta chains drawn from one sample of a study of STAT5B mutations in CD4+ large granular lymphocyte leukemia. Libraries were prepared by immunoSEQ multiplex PCR; TCRdb keeps only in-frame clonotypes and omits some of them. The sample lists 35,000 or so clones, 65% to 70% occurring once. Sequences were obtained from CD4+ T cells from blood buffy coats. The receptors here all came from a human donor in good health. CDR3s include the opening cysteine and the closing phenylalanine or tryptophan. A D gene is named only where the DNA matches it firmly. The size entry is marked missing in some rows and otherwise reads once, few, many or a size class.

j_call clone_size d_call v_call cdr3_nt cdr3_aa
TRBJ2-7 few - TRBV21-1 TGTGCCAGCAGCAAAGAGGGGGGTCCAACCTACGAGCAGTACTTC CASSKEGGPTYEQYF
TRBJ1-3 - - TRBV6-6 TGTGCCAGCTGGGGGGGTATCTACTCTGGAAACACCATATATTTT CASWGGIYSGNTIYF
TRBJ2-7 - - TRBV6-6 TGTGCCAGCAGTGGCACTAGGGGAACCTACGAGCAGTACTTC CASSGTRGTYEQYF
TRBJ2-7 - - TRBV7-6 TGTGCCAGCAGCTTAGCGCGGGGCTCCTACGAGCAGTACTTC CASSLARGSYEQYF
TRBJ1-1 - TRBD1 TRBV5-1 TGCGCCAGCTCACAACAGGGGGGGGACACTGAAGCTTTCTTT CASSQQGGDTEAFF
TRBJ2-7 - - TRBV29-1 TGCAGCCTGATTTTTAACTCCTACGAGCAGTACTTC CSLIFNSYEQYF
TRBJ1-4 once - TRBV4-3 TGCGCCAGCAGCCAAGACGGGACTCAGGGTAATGAAAAACTGTTTTTT CASSQDGTQGNEKLFF
TRBJ2-3 - TRBD2 TRBV7-2 TGTGCCAGCAGCTTATGGGCGGGGGAAACAGATACGCAGTATTTT CASSLWAGETDTQYF
TRBJ1-2 - - TRBV30 TGTGCCTGGAGTGTACGGGGAATTTATGGCTACACCTTC CAWSVRGIYGYTF
TRBJ1-4 - - TRBV19 TGTGCCAGTACCAAAAGAAGGAATGAAAAACTGTTTTTT CASTKRRNEKLFF
TRBJ1-6 - - TRBV5-4 TGTGCCAGCAGCTTGGACGCCGGGAGACGGAGCCACTTT CASSLDAGRRSHF
TRBJ2-1 - - TRBV18 TGTGCCAGCTCACCCGCCGGCAGGGGCGGGGAGCAGTTCTTC CASSPAGRGGEQFF
TRBJ2-7 - TRBD1 TRBV27 TGTGCCAGCAGTCGGACAGGAAGCTCCTACGAGCAGTACTTC CASSRTGSSYEQYF
TRBJ1-3 - - TRBV28 TGTGCCAGCAGCACCGGGAATCCTAAAAACACCATATATTTT CASSTGNPKNTIYF
TRBJ2-1 once - TRBV6-6 TGTGCCAGCAGTTACTCCATGGGGGGCAATGAGCAGTTCTTC CASSYSMGGNEQFF
TRBJ2-5 - TRBD2 TRBV15 TGTGCCACCAGCCCAATGGGGGGGGGCCAAGAGACCCAGTACTTC CATSPMGGGQETQYF
TRBJ1-2 - - TRBV7-8 TGTGCCAGCAGCTTATCTTCAGGGTATGGCTACACCTTC CASSLSSGYGYTF
TRBJ2-5 - - TRBV18 TGTGCCAGCTCACCACGCCAAGAGACCCAGTACTTC CASSPRQETQYF
TRBJ1-2 - - TRBV5-4 TGTGCCAGCAGCTTGGCCTCGGGGAAAGGCTATGGCTACACCTTC CASSLASGKGYGYTF
TRBJ1-1 - - TRBV19 TGTGCCAGTAGTATAGCGCCGCGGACACTGGGTGAAGCTTTCTTT CASSIAPRTLGEAFF
TRBJ2-4 - - TRBV7-2 TGTGCCAGCAGCTTAGATCCGGGGGCGCAAAACATTCAGTACTTC CASSLDPGAQNIQYF
TRBJ1-2 - - TRBV19 TGTGCCAGTAGTATATGGGGGGGGCGCGGTGGCTACACCTTC CASSIWGGRGGYTF
TRBJ1-5 - - TRBV21-1 TGTGCCATCGGGGTGGGAGATAGCAATCAGCCCCAGCATTTT CAIGVGDSNQPQHF
TRBJ2-6 - - TRBV9 TGTGCCAGCAGCGTAGGTCCCACCGGGGCCAACGTCCTGACTTTC CASSVGPTGANVLTF
TRBJ1-1 - - TRBV5-1 TGCGCCAGCAGCTTGGCCGGGAGCACTGAAGCTTTCTTT CASSLAGSTEAFF
TRBJ2-3 once - TRBV19 TGTGCCAGTAACCGGGCAGGTTTCACAGATACGCAGTATTTT CASNRAGFTDTQYF
TRBJ1-2 - - TRBV6-6 TGTGCCAGCAGTTACCCATCCTCGGGTGGCTACACCTTC CASSYPSSGGYTF
TRBJ2-7 - - TRBV7-3 TGTGCCAGCAGCTTTTCCAGGGACTACGAGCAGTACTTC CASSFSRDYEQYF
TRBJ2-3 - TRBD2 TRBV27 TGTGCCAGCAGCCTAGAAGCGGGGCAAACGCAGTATTTT CASSLEAGQTQYF
TRBJ2-6 - - TRBV7-2 TGTGCCAGCAGCCCCCAGGGACGGAGCTCTGGGGCCAACGTCCTGACTTTC CASSPQGRSSGANVLTF
TRBJ1-2 - - TRBV4-2 TGTGCCAGCAGCGTACAGGAGCAATATGGCTACACCTTC CASSVQEQYGYTF
TRBJ2-2 - - TRBV14 TGTGCCAGCAGGAAAGCGGGACAGTCCGGCGGGGAGCTGTTTTTT CASRKAGQSGGELFF
TRBJ2-7 - TRBD2 TRBV6-1 TGTGCCAGCAGTGAGGTAGCGGGGAGCTACGAGCAGTACTTC CASSEVAGSYEQYF
TRBJ1-1 - - TRBV19 TGTGCCAGTAGAGAGGGGGGGCAAAACACTGAAGCTTTCTTT CASREGGQNTEAFF
TRBJ1-5 once - TRBV6-1 TGTGCCAGCAACCCGACGGGTAGCAATCAGCCCCAGCATTTT CASNPTGSNQPQHF
TRBJ2-5 - - TRBV10-3 TGTGCCATCAGTCCGAAATTCCAAGAGACCCAGTACTTC CAISPKFQETQYF
TRBJ1-2 - - TRBV5-1 TGCGCCAGCAGCTTGGTGCAGGGGAAGGAGGGCTACACCTTC CASSLVQGKEGYTF
TRBJ1-5 - - TRBV30 TGTGCCTGGAGTGTAGGCGGCCAGCCCCAGCATTTT CAWSVGGQPQHF
TRBJ2-7 - TRBD2 TRBV5-4 TGTGCCAGCAGCCCCTCGGGGCGGGGGGGTGCTTTCCACGAGCAGTACTTC CASSPSGRGGAFHEQYF
TRBJ2-7 - - TRBV2 TGTGCCAGCAGAGCCGGACAGTACGAGCAGTACTTC CASRAGQYEQYF